The 30 T cell receptor beta chains below were found in one sample sequenced in a study of STAT5B mutations in CD4+ large granular lymphocyte leukemia. Only in-frame clones appear in the TCRdb table, and some are missing; sequencing was by immunoSEQ multiplex PCR. This sample has 32,000 or so clones, with about 82% found just once. Specimen: CD4+ T cells from blood buffy coats. The receptors shown here come from a human donor in good health.

The gene calls are TRBV11-3 and TRBJ1-1, with D perhaps matching TRBD1 (5 bases). The V gene's germline CDR1 is SGHNT and CDR2 YENEEA. This CDR3 is 14 amino acids long. Trimming removed 5 bases from V and 2 bases from J, with 12 bases in between. For the CDR3, the DNA is TGTGCCAGCAGCACGGGGACGGGAAACACTGAAGCTTTCTTT. Translation: CASSTGTGNTEAFF.

The V call is TRBV6-1, the J call TRBJ2-5; possible D gene TRBD1, 5 bases. CDR1 and CDR2 (germline): MNHNS, SASEGT. The CDR3 loop spans 14 amino acids. The V end was cut by 6 bases, the J end by 5 bases, with 16 bases between. CDR3 region: CASSPRAPGETQYF. DNA for the CDR3: TGTGCCAGCAGCCCCAGGGCCCCCGGGGAGACCCAGTACTTC.

V gene TRBV27 combines with J gene TRBJ2-7; TRBD2 matches 13 bases. V lost 4 bases to trimming and J lost 7 bases; unmatched junction nucleotides: 4. From germline, CDR1 is MNHEY and CDR2 SMNVEV (reference sequence). The CDR3 is 14 amino acids. CDR3 bases: TGTGCCAGCAGTTCTCCGGGACTAGCGGGGGAGCAGTACTTC. Its protein product is CASSSPGLAGEQYF.

The rearrangement uses TRBV10-1 and TRBJ1-1; D is possibly TRBD1 (5 bases). V lost 2 bases, J lost 6 bases, and 16 bases lay in between. In germline, CDR1 is WNHNN, CDR2 SYGVQD (reference sequence). The CDR3 runs 15 residues. This CDR3 is CASSELKAGRAEAFF. The CDR3 DNA reads as TGCGCCAGCAGTGAGCTTAAGGCAGGGAGAGCTGAAGCTTTCTTT.

V and J are TRBV6-5 and TRBJ2-5, with TRBD1 matching over 8 bases. The better agreement between TRBJ2-7 and the DNA end casts doubt on the J call. This CDR3 is built from 13 residues. The germline V gene has CDR1 MNHEY and CDR2 SVGAGI. CDR3 in amino acids: CASRAGGPYEQYF. CDR3 DNA: TGTGCCAGCAGAGCAGGGGGCCCCTACGAGCAGTACTTC.

This clone was seen only once. The V gene is TRBV7-2, the J gene TRBJ2-1; 10 bases agree with TRBD2. The CDR3 is 15 residues long. V shed 6 bases, J shed 10 bases, and the junction held 12 bases outside the gene matches. Germline V gene lookup returns CDR1 SGHTA and CDR2 FQGNSA. CDR3 in amino acids: CASSPRTSGLLEQFF. CDR3 sequence (DNA): TGTGCCAGCAGTCCCCGGACTAGCGGACTATTAGAGCAGTTCTTC.

The chain couples TRBV27 to TRBJ2-5, with 11 nucleotides matching TRBD2. Germline values: CDR1 MNHEY, CDR2 SMNVEV (reference sequence). Trimming cost V 6 bases and J 1 base; bases outside gene matches: 10. The CDR3 is made up of 17 amino acids. This CDR3 is CASSITSGTSGQETQYF. The CDR3 nucleotides read TGTGCCAGCAGCATCACATCCGGGACTAGCGGCCAAGAGACCCAGTACTTC.

This clone was seen just once. The rearrangement links TRBV6-5 to TRBJ2-3; tentatively, D is TRBD2 (6 bases). The V end was cut by 6 bases, the J end by 3 bases, with 13 bases between. CDR3 size: 14 residues. Per the germline V gene, CDR1 is MNHEY and CDR2 is SVGAGI. CDR3 in amino acids: CASRDWGETDTQYF. The CDR3 nucleotides are TGTGCCAGCAGGGATTGGGGGGAAACAGATACGCAGTATTTT.

This chain connects TRBV2 to TRBJ1-6; D gene ambiguous. Per germline, CDR1 SNHLY and CDR2 FYNNEI. The CDR3 covers 15 residues. The ends were cut back, 3 bases at V and 0 bases at J, with 6 bases in the middle. CDR3 protein: CASSESFSYNSPLHF. The CDR3 bases are TGTGCCAGCAGTGAGTCTTTCTCCTATAATTCACCCCTCCACTTT. Drawing the rest from reference TRBV2 and TRBJ1-6, the complete variable domain is EPEVTQTPSHQVTQMGQEVILRCVPISNHLYFYWYRQILGQKVEFLVSFYNNEISEKSEIFDDQFSVERPDGSNFTLKIRSTKLEDSAMYFCASSESFSYNSPLHFGNGTRLTVT.

The chain links TRBV7-9 to TRBJ1-6; 8 positions agree with TRBD1. The CDR3 has 15 amino acids. The junction had 7 bases not matched to a gene; V was cut back by 5 bases and J by 7 bases. Germline CDR1 and CDR2: SEHNR and FQNEAQ (reference sequence). CDR3 nucleotide sequence: TGTGCCAGCAGCCAACAGACAGGGGCCAATTCACCCCTCCACTTT. This translates into CASSQQTGANSPLHF.

This chain connects TRBV19 to TRBJ1-5; 7 nucleotides agree with TRBD1. Trimming cost V 6 bases and J 3 bases; bases outside gene matches: 5. Germline V gene data show CDR1 as LNHDA and CDR2 as SQIVND (reference sequence). This CDR3 is 14 amino acids long. CDR3 in DNA: TGTGCCAGTAGGAAGACAGGGACCAATCAGCCCCAGCATTTT. Protein sequence: CASRKTGTNQPQHF.

The CDR3 sequence: CATRPSTGRVGNTGELFF. CDR3 DNA: TGTGCCACCAGGCCGTCGACTGGGCGAGTGGGGAACACCGGGGAGCTGTTTTTT. The J gene is TRBJ2-2, the V gene TRBV28, with D uncertain. V lost 10 bases and J 1 base, leaving 25 bases between the germline ends. The CDR3 length is 18 residues. Germline CDR1 is MDHEN and CDR2 is SYDVKM.

The rearrangement uses TRBV6-5 and TRBJ1-5, with 8 bases identical to TRBD1. This CDR3 comprises 15 residues. CDR1 and CDR2 from the germline V gene are MNHEY and SVGAGI. V was clipped by 0 bases and J by 10 bases; unmatched bases: 8. The CDR3 region has the DNA TGTGCCAGCAGTTACTCGATCCAGGGGGCTTCTCCCCAGCATTTT. Amino acids: CASSYSIQGASPQHF.

The chain is built from TRBV27 and TRBJ1-5; tentatively, D is TRBD1 (6 bases). Germline V gene data show CDR1 as MNHEY and CDR2 as SMNVEV (reference sequence). Trimming shortened V by 3 bases and J by 6 bases, and 15 bases separated the two germline ends. The CDR3 loop spans 15 amino acids. The CDR3 nucleotides are TGTGCCAGCAGTTTGGGTTGGGGGCGGGGTCAGCCCCAGCATTTT. It encodes CASSLGWGRGQPQHF.

The chain couples TRBV11-1 to TRBJ1-2; no firm D call. V lost 5 bases and J lost 5, with 9 bases in between. Germline V gene sequence: CDR1 SGHAT, CDR2 FQDESV (reference sequence). The CDR3 runs to 12 residues. CDR3 in amino acids: CASSHTDYGYTF. The CDR3 DNA reads TGTGCCAGCAGCCATACAGATTATGGCTACACCTTC.

The chain combines TRBV5-4 with TRBJ2-1; D possibly corresponds to TRBD2 (7 bases). There are 14 residues in the CDR3. V shed 2 bases and J shed 5 bases, with 11 bases lying between them. Germline V gene lookup returns CDR1 SGHNT and CDR2 YYREEE (reference sequence). The CDR3 loop is CASSFRGANNEQFF. The CDR3 nucleotides are TGTGCCAGCAGCTTTCGGGGGGCAAACAATGAGCAGTTCTTC.

This chain uses TRBV19 with TRBJ2-7, with 8 positions matching TRBD2. V lost 5 bases and J lost 4; bases outside the gene matches: 7. The CDR3 has 14 residues. CDR1 is LNHDA, CDR2 SQIVND, per germline (reference sequence). The CDR3 region has the DNA TGTGCCAGTAGTCCAAGCGGGAGAGGTTACGAGCAGTACTTC. It encodes CASSPSGRGYEQYF.

The gene calls are TRBV19 and TRBJ1-2; 9 bases fit TRBD1. The junction had 2 bases not matched to a gene; V was cut back by 5 bases and J by 1 base. The CDR3 contains 14 residues. Germline-derived CDR1 and CDR2 are LNHDA and SQIVND (reference sequence). CDR3 in DNA: TGTGCCAGTAGTGTGGACAGGGGTAACTATGGCTACACCTTC. Its translation: CASSVDRGNYGYTF.

V gene TRBV11-2 combines with J gene TRBJ2-5; 13 nucleotides align to TRBD2. Germline values: CDR1 SGHAT, CDR2 FQNNGV. The CDR3 is made up of 17 amino acids. The J segment lost 5 bases and the V segment lost 1 base, leaving 7 bases of the junction unmatched. CDR3 sequence (DNA): TGTGCCAGCAGCTTAGGGACTAGCGGGGGTACGCGGGAGACCCAGTACTTC. Amino acid sequence: CASSLGTSGGTRETQYF.

The J gene is TRBJ1-1, the V gene TRBV29-1, with TRBD1 as a possible D gene (5 bases). Per the germline V gene, CDR1 is SQVTM and CDR2 is ANQGSEA. CDR3 size: 12 residues. V was trimmed by 4 bases and J by 4 bases, leaving 10 bases between them. The CDR3 nucleotides read TGCAGCGTTGGGAGGGGCCTCACTGAAGCTTTCTTT. Translated: CSVGRGLTEAFF.

The V and J genes are TRBV5-1 and TRBJ2-6; D may be TRBD2 (6 bases). The CDR3 has 18 amino acids. Germline V gene lookup returns CDR1 SGHRS and CDR2 YFSETQ. V lost 0 bases and J 4 bases, leaving 17 bases between the germline ends. Here the CDR3 reads CASSLGDVGRRGANVLTF. The CDR3 DNA reads as TGCGCCAGCAGCTTGGGAGACGTAGGGAGGCGGGGGGCCAACGTCCTGACTTTC.

This chain uses TRBV30 with TRBJ1-5; TRBD1 is a possible D gene (5 bases). Germline assignment: CDR1 GTSNPN and CDR2 SVGIG (reference sequence). The CDR3 spans 13 residues. Trimming took 2 bases from V and 7 from J, leaving 12 bases between them. The CDR3 here is CAWSSREGQPQHF. CDR3 nucleotides: TGTGCCTGGAGTAGCAGGGAAGGGCAGCCCCAGCATTTT.

The rearrangement uses TRBV28 and TRBJ2-1; 12 bases are shared with TRBD2. The germline CDR1 and CDR2 sequences are MDHEN and SYDVKM. The CDR3 contains 15 residues. The V gene end was trimmed by 6 bases and the J gene end by 3 bases; junction bases not matched to a gene: 3. The CDR3 spells CASRSSGRGYNEQFF. CDR3 DNA sequence: TGTGCCAGCAGGTCTAGCGGGAGGGGCTACAATGAGCAGTTCTTC.

V usage is TRBV5-4 and J usage is TRBJ2-3, with D unresolved. V was pared by 0 bases and J by 4 bases, with 12 bases between. Germline CDR1 is SGHNT and CDR2 is YYREEE (reference sequence). The CDR3 totals 15 residues. CDR3 nucleotides: TGTGCCAGCAGCTTGGGTGGAAGGGTGGCAGATACGCAGTATTTT. The encoded protein is CASSLGGRVADTQYF.

The J gene is TRBJ1-5, the V gene TRBV6-1; D is possibly TRBD1 (5 bases). Trimming cost V 2 bases and J 7 bases, with 15 bases left between them. CDR1 and CDR2 from the germline V gene are MNHNS and SASEGT. The CDR3 is made up of 15 amino acids. The CDR3 protein is CASSELGWGRQPQHF. The CDR3 DNA follows: TGTGCCAGCAGTGAATTGGGTTGGGGGAGACAGCCCCAGCATTTT.

The chain recombines TRBV28 with TRBJ2-7; tentative D call: TRBD1 (5 bases). The CDR3 runs 15 residues. Trimming stripped 2 bases from V and 1 base from J, with 12 bases between. Germline V lookup: CDR1 MDHEN, CDR2 SYDVKM. The CDR3 protein is CASSLDPTVSYEQYF. CDR3 coding DNA: TGTGCCAGCAGTTTAGACCCGACAGTGTCCTACGAGCAGTACTTC.

This clone was counted between two and nine times. The chain joins TRBV7-2 to TRBJ1-2; 7 bases fit TRBD1. CDR1 and CDR2 (germline): SGHTA, FQGNSA. The V segment lost 8 bases and the J segment 7 bases; nucleotides outside the gene matches: 10. CDR3 length: 13 amino acids. This CDR3 reads CASGSPGQSGYTF. Here the CDR3 DNA reads TGTGCCAGCGGTTCACCGGGACAGAGTGGCTACACCTTC. The whole variable domain, filled in from reference TRBV7-2 and TRBJ1-2, reads GAGVSQSPSNKVTEKGKDVELRCDPISGHTALYWYRQSLGQGLEFLIYFQGNSAPDKSGLPSDRFSAERTGGSVSTLTIQRTQQEDSAVYLCASGSPGQSGYTFGSGTRLTVV.

This chain joins TRBV19 and TRBJ2-1; 7 bases line up with TRBD2. Germline-derived CDR1 and CDR2 are LNHDA and SQIVND (reference sequence). V lost 5 bases, J lost 7 bases, and 11 bases stayed unmatched. The CDR3 contains 15 residues. CDR3 protein: CASSREEGRRNEQFF. CDR3 DNA: TGTGCCAGTAGTCGGGAGGAGGGGCGGAGGAATGAGCAGTTCTTC.

This clone was seen more than once but under ten times. V usage is TRBV28 and J usage is TRBJ1-1; D gene ambiguous. V was pared by 2 bases and J by 10 bases, with 8 bases between. CDR1 MDHEN and CDR2 SYDVKM come from the germline V gene. The length of the CDR3 is 11 residues. The CDR3: CASSLERGAFF. CDR3 sequence (DNA): TGTGCCAGCAGTTTAGAGCGGGGAGCTTTCTTT.

The chain is built from TRBV12-5 and TRBJ1-1; maybe TRBD1 (5 bases). Germline V gene data show CDR1 as LGHNT and CDR2 as FRNRAP. The CDR3 is made up of 14 amino acids. V shed 5 bases and J shed 1 base, with 11 bases lying between them. Written as DNA, the CDR3 is TGTGCTAGTGGTCCCGATGGGGCGAACACTGAAGCTTTCTTT. This sequence encodes CASGPDGANTEAFF.